These 13 T cell receptor beta chains were all obtained from the same sample, sequenced in a study of OX40 agonist ivuxolimab in advanced cancers. Using immunoSEQ multiplex PCR, the repertoire was profiled, and TCRdb retains in-frame clones only, with some absent. The top ten clones hold more than 0.7% of a sample with nearly 85,000 clones, around four fifths of them seen once. The specimen was CD4+ or CD8+ T cells sorted from blood, collected in a trial of the OX40 agonist ivuxolimab. The receptor set was obtained from an adult with an advanced solid tumor such as melanoma, head and neck, liver or kidney cancer.

This clone came up once. The J gene is TRBJ1-5, the V gene TRBV7-6, with no clear D. The CDR3 spans 15 residues. Trimming shortened V by 1 base and J by 3 bases, and 10 bases separated the two germline ends. CDR1 is SGHVS and CDR2 is FNYEAQ in the germline V gene. The CDR3 reads CASSLDLGFNQPQHF. In nucleotides, the CDR3 is TGTGCCAGCAGCTTAGATTTGGGATTCAATCAGCCCCAGCATTTT.

The rearrangement uses TRBV5-1 and TRBJ2-7; weak D call: TRBD1 (6 bases). Germline values: CDR1 SGHRS, CDR2 YFSETQ. Between the trimmed V and J ends, which lost 1 base and 2 bases, there was a span of 16 bases. CDR3 length: 16 residues. The CDR3 DNA sequence: TGCGCCAGCAGCTTGACGCAGGGGTCAAGGACCTACGAGCAGTACTTC. Its translation: CASSLTQGSRTYEQYF.

The chain recombines TRBV18 with TRBJ1-5; D possibly corresponds to TRBD1 (6 bases). The V and J ends lost 8 bases and 2 bases respectively, with 19 bases between them. The germline V gene has CDR1 KGHSH and CDR2 LQKENI. CDR3 length: 16 amino acids. The CDR3: CASRRAAGAGNQPQHF. CDR3 nucleotides: TGTGCCAGCCGACGTGCGGCGGGGGCGGGCAATCAGCCCCAGCATTTT.

V is TRBV30 and J is TRBJ2-2; D may correspond to TRBD1 or TRBD2 (5 bases each). Germline values: CDR1 GTSNPN, CDR2 SVGIG (reference sequence). V lost 0 bases and J lost 2, with 10 bases in between. The CDR3 loop spans 15 amino acids. The CDR3 region is CAWSVRGVNTGELFF. The CDR3, as DNA: TGTGCCTGGAGTGTACGAGGGGTTAACACCGGGGAGCTGTTTTTT.

This clone was seen a handful of times. This CDR3 reads CASRLASGGLNEQFF. DNA of the CDR3: TGTGCCAGCAGACTCGCTAGCGGGGGGCTCAATGAGCAGTTCTTC. The chain uses TRBV6-1 and TRBJ2-1; 11 bases match TRBD2. The CDR3 is made up of 15 amino acids. Germline lookup yields CDR1 MNHNS and CDR2 SASEGT. V shed 6 bases and J 6 bases; nucleotides not matched to a gene: 7.

The chain couples TRBV2 to TRBJ2-1, with TRBD1 matching 10 bases. The ends lost 10 bases at V and 6 bases at J; junction bases unmatched: 6. The CDR3 is 13 residues long. Germline-derived CDR1 and CDR2 are SNHLY and FYNNEI. The CDR3 reads CATSRDRGNEQFF. The DNA of the CDR3 is TGTGCCACGAGTAGGGACAGGGGCAATGAGCAGTTCTTC.

This rearrangement joins TRBV30 to TRBJ1-1; D is uncertain. This CDR3 comprises 13 residues. Germline V gene lookup returns CDR1 GTSNPN and CDR2 SVGIG (reference sequence). V was cut by 2 bases and J by 3 bases, with 10 bases left in between. The CDR3 DNA reads TGTGCCTGGAGTCGGCAGGAGTACACTGAAGCTTTCTTT. Encoded protein: CAWSRQEYTEAFF.

This sequence joins TRBV7-9 and TRBJ1-4; D call uncertain. Germline V gene data show CDR1 as SEHNR and CDR2 as FQNEAQ (reference sequence). Trimming pared 5 bases from V and 3 bases from J, leaving 13 bases between. This CDR3 is 15 amino acids long. The CDR3 nucleotides read TGTGCCAGCAGCGCCCTGCGGGTTGCTAATGAAAAACTGTTTTTT. Protein product: CASSALRVANEKLFF.

This clone was counted between two and nine times. The J gene is TRBJ1-2, the V gene TRBV6-5; no clear D gene. CDR1 MNHEY and CDR2 SVGAGI come from the germline V gene. This CDR3 comprises 16 residues. With 2 bases removed from V and 5 bases from J, the gap between germline ends came to 18 bases. The CDR3 region is CASSYPIGRGLYGYTF. Here the CDR3 DNA reads TGTGCCAGCAGTTACCCGATCGGACGGGGATTGTATGGCTACACCTTC.

This sequence joins TRBV25-1 and TRBJ2-5, with 10 nucleotides matching TRBD1. CDR1 and CDR2 from the germline V gene are MGHDK and SYGVNS. The CDR3 is 17 residues long. Trimming cost V 3 bases and J 4 bases; bases outside gene matches: 11. The CDR3 sequence is CASSDSGQGGLVETQYF. The CDR3 DNA sequence: TGTGCCAGCAGTGACTCAGGACAGGGGGGATTGGTAGAGACCCAGTACTTC.

This clone turned up a few times. The genes are TRBV7-3 and TRBJ1-2; the match to TRBD1 covers 7 bases. V dropped 5 bases and J dropped 7; count of bases not matched to a gene: 13. Germline V CDR1 and CDR2: SGHTA, FQGTGA. This CDR3 has 15 residues. CDR3 amino acids: CASSPSPDRAAGYTF. CDR3 sequence (DNA): TGTGCCAGCAGCCCAAGTCCAGACAGGGCGGCTGGCTACACCTTC. Together with reference TRBV7-3 and TRBJ1-2, the CDR3 gives the full variable domain: GAGVSQTPSNKVTEKGKYVELRCDPISGHTALYWYRQSLGQGPEFLIYFQGTGAADDSGLPNDRFFAVRPEGSVSTLKIQRTERGDSAVYLCASSPSPDRAAGYTFGSGTRLTVV.

The chain uses TRBV12-5 and TRBJ2-1; D is tentatively TRBD1 or TRBD2 (5 bases each). This CDR3 region has 20 residues. Trimming stripped 1 base from V and 0 bases from J, with 22 bases between. Germline V CDR1 and CDR2: LGHNT, FRNRAP. The CDR3 loop reads CASGLAPRGVLPLSYNEQFF. The CDR3 DNA reads as TGTGCTAGTGGTTTGGCCCCCCGAGGGGTTCTTCCCCTCTCCTACAATGAGCAGTTCTTC.

This chain connects TRBV7-3 to TRBJ2-3; 13 bases match TRBD2. The CDR3 loop spans 17 amino acids. After removal of 5 bases from V and 1 base from J, the junction contained 6 bases not matched to a gene. Germline-derived CDR1 and CDR2 are SGHTA and FQGTGA. Here the CDR3 reads CASSLGTSGTGTDTQYF. CDR3 coding DNA: TGTGCCAGCAGCCTCGGGACTAGCGGGACCGGCACAGATACGCAGTATTTT.